Below, 26 T cell receptor beta chains from the same sample are listed, as sequenced in a study of regulatory T cells in long-lasting Graves disease. Construction of the TCR beta libraries employed iRepertoire HTBI primers in conjunction with Arm-PCR of CDR3 regions. Using its own MiXCR run on the multiplex PCR reads, TCRdb lists one record per CDR3 protein. This table has about 340,000 distinct CDR3 sequences, around a fifth appearing once. Sample time point: persistent/refractory GD, antithyroid drugs over 5 years with positive TRAb. PBMCs provided the RNA from which the TCR library was made. The sample was peripheral blood mononuclear cells (PBMCs), taken when the disease was refractory, from a patient treated with antithyroid drugs. These receptor sequences come from a female donor with Graves disease.

This clonotype turned up a few times. The genes are TRBV14 and TRBJ1-2, with D maybe TRBD1 (5 bases). This CDR3 comprises 13 residues. V lost 0 bases, J lost 6 bases, and 8 bases lay in between. From germline, CDR1 is SGHDN and CDR2 FVKESK. This CDR3 reads CASSQDRVDGYTF. DNA for the CDR3: TGTGCCAGCAGCCAAGACAGGGTTGATGGCTACACCTTC.

The chain has TRBV27 and TRBJ2-4; tentatively, D is TRBD1 or TRBD2 (5 bases each). Trimming stripped 5 bases from V and 3 bases from J, with 17 bases between. The CDR3 has 16 amino acids. The germline CDR1 and CDR2 sequences are MNHEY and SMNVEV (reference sequence). The CDR3 protein is CASSISRRGVKNIQYF. In DNA, the CDR3 is TGTGCCAGCAGTATTTCAAGACGGGGCGTCAAAAACATTCAGTACTTC.

The V gene is TRBV7-9, the J gene TRBJ1-1; D remains ambiguous. This CDR3 is built from 10 residues. The V gene lost 4 bases and the J gene lost 12 bases, with 9 bases spanning the gap. Germline V gene lookup returns CDR1 SEHNR and CDR2 FQNEAQ (reference sequence). The DNA of the CDR3 is TGTGCCAGCAGCTCGGAGAGGTCTTTCTTT. Translating gives CASSSERSFF. The whole variable domain, remainder taken from reference TRBV7-9 and TRBJ1-1, is DTGVSQNPRHKITKRGQNVTFRCDPISEHNRLYWYRQTLGQGPEFLTYFQNEAQLEKSRLLSDRFSAERPKGSFSTLEIQRTEQGDSAMYLCASSSERSFFGQGTRLTVV.

The sample holds many counts of this clonotype. V is TRBV7-2 and J is TRBJ2-7, with 11 bases identical to TRBD1. V lost 4 bases and J lost 2; bases outside the gene matches: 1. This CDR3 is 14 amino acids long. Germline values: CDR1 SGHTA, CDR2 FQGNSA. CDR3 sequence (DNA): TGTGCCAGCAGCTCGGACAGGGGGCCCTACGAGCAGTACTTC. Its translation: CASSSDRGPYEQYF.

The chain joins TRBV5-6 to TRBJ2-5; D ambiguous. Germline CDR1 reads SGHDT; CDR2 reads YYEEEE. The V gene lost 2 bases and the J gene lost 1 base, with 9 bases spanning the gap. The CDR3 totals 14 residues. CDR3 sequence reads: CASSFNGLQETQYF. CDR3 nucleotides: TGTGCCAGCAGCTTCAATGGCCTCCAAGAGACCCAGTACTTC.

Of note for this clonotype: Being one base from a much bigger clone, this may be a read error. V and J are TRBV7-9 and TRBJ1-5; 9 bases match TRBD1. After removal of 4 bases from V and 6 bases from J, the junction contained 7 bases not matched to a gene. The germline CDR1 and CDR2 sequences are SEHNR and FQNEAQ (reference sequence). The CDR3 is made up of 15 amino acids. The CDR3 sequence is CASSSAWDRAQPQHF. CDR3 sequence (DNA): TGTGCCAGCAGCTCCGCGTGGGACAGGGCTCAGCCCCAGCATTTT.

V is TRBV5-1 and J is TRBJ2-2; 9 bases align to TRBD1. Trimming took 3 bases from V and 7 from J; bases not matched to a gene: 13. Germline assignment: CDR1 SGHRS and CDR2 YFSETQ. CDR3 size: 17 residues. CDR3 residues: CASSWRTRDREVGELFF. The CDR3 DNA is TGCGCCAGCAGCTGGAGAACCCGGGACAGGGAAGTCGGGGAGCTGTTTTTT.

The sample holds many counts of this clonotype. V is TRBV2 and J is TRBJ2-5; D perhaps matches TRBD2 (6 bases). CDR1 is SNHLY, CDR2 FYNNEI, per germline. CDR3 length equals 16 residues. V was pared by 6 bases and J by 2 bases, with 19 bases between. Here the CDR3 reads CASRRRMGRGQETQYF. CDR3 DNA: TGTGCCAGCAGACGAAGGATGGGGCGGGGACAAGAGACCCAGTACTTC. The full variable domain, with the rest looked up from reference TRBV2 and TRBJ2-5, is EPEVTQTPSHQVTQMGQEVILRCVPISNHLYFYWYRQILGQKVEFLVSFYNNEISEKSEIFDDQFSVERPDGSNFTLKIRSTKLEDSAMYFCASRRRMGRGQETQYFGPGTRLLVL.

At least ten counts were recorded for this clonotype. V is TRBV15 and J is TRBJ1-1; perhaps TRBD1 as D (5 bases). The V end lost 0 bases, the J end lost 5 bases, and 10 bases lay between the germline ends. Per the germline V gene, CDR1 is LNHNV and CDR2 is YYDKDF (reference sequence). This CDR3 comprises 14 residues. CDR3 nucleotide sequence: TGTGCCACCAGCAGAGATACGGGGGGGACTGAAGCTTTCTTT. Translated, it gives CATSRDTGGTEAFF.

This clonotype was seen many times. V gene TRBV6-2 or TRBV6-3 combines with J gene TRBJ2-5; D remains unclear. The CDR3 is 16 amino acids. Germline V gives CDR1 MNHEY, CDR2 SVGEGT. V was cut by 5 bases and J by 1 base, with 17 bases left in between. CDR3 residues: CASSPSTPASQETQYF. The CDR3 nucleotides read TGTGCCAGCAGTCCCTCGACCCCGGCTTCCCAAGAGACCCAGTACTTC.

This clonotype has a count of ten or more. The chain couples TRBV28 to TRBJ2-7; 9 bases agree with TRBD1. Germline values: CDR1 MDHEN, CDR2 SYDVKM. The ends lost 5 bases at V and 1 base at J; junction bases unmatched: 9. This CDR3 spans 16 amino acids. Written as DNA, the CDR3 is TGTGCCAGCAGTGTAGCCGGGACAGGGATTTCCTACGAGCAGTACTTC. Its translation: CASSVAGTGISYEQYF.

This clonotype was found a few times. The genes are TRBV19 and TRBJ2-7; no definite D call. Germline lookup yields CDR1 LNHDA and CDR2 SQIVND (reference sequence). V lost 1 base and J lost 1, with 8 bases in between. This CDR3 is built from 14 residues. Here the CDR3 reads CASSIVATSYEQYF. CDR3 nucleotide sequence: TGTGCCAGTAGTATAGTTGCCACTTCCTACGAGCAGTACTTC.

At least ten counts were recorded for this clonotype. The chain is built from TRBV9 and TRBJ2-7, with 11 positions matching TRBD1. Germline CDR1 is SGDLS and CDR2 is YYNGEE. The trim removed 5 bases at V and 3 bases at J, leaving 4 bases unmatched. The CDR3 extends over 14 amino acids. The CDR3 DNA reads TGTGCCAGCAGTCCGGGACAGGGGGGCTACGAGCAGTACTTC. It codes for CASSPGQGGYEQYF.

This sequence joins TRBV3-1 and TRBJ2-1; the D is unclear. The CDR3 is 15 residues long. V lost 4 bases to trimming and J lost 0 bases, with 10 bases between them. Germline V lookup: CDR1 LGHDT, CDR2 YNNKEL (reference sequence). The CDR3 region has the DNA TGTGCCAGCAGCCCGACTTTCAGCTCCTACAATGAGCAGTTCTTC. As protein: CASSPTFSSYNEQFF.

This clonotype showed up many times. V and J are TRBV7-9 and TRBJ1-5, with a tentative D call TRBD1 (5 bases). Between the trimmed V and J ends, which lost 5 bases and 5 bases, there was a span of 13 bases. The CDR3 sequence is 14 residues long. Germline assignment: CDR1 SEHNR and CDR2 FQNEAQ (reference sequence). CDR3 sequence: CASSTKDSHQPQHF. In nucleotides, the CDR3 is TGTGCCAGCAGCACCAAAGACAGTCATCAGCCCCAGCATTTT.

CDR3 DNA: TGTGCCAGCAGCTTAGAACAGGGGCAGCCCCAGCATTTT. Its protein is CASSLEQGQPQHF. V gene TRBV5-6 combines with J gene TRBJ1-5; 7 nucleotides match TRBD1. J gave up 7 bases and V 2 bases, and 3 bases lay outside the gene matches. Germline loops: CDR1 SGHDT, CDR2 YYEEEE. The CDR3 length is 13 residues. Full variable domain (rest looked up from reference TRBV5-6 and TRBJ1-5): DAGVTQSPTHLIKTRGQQVTLRCSPKSGHDTVSWYQQALGQGPQFIFQYYEEEERQRGNFPDRFSGHQFPNYSSELNVNALLLGDSALYLCASSLEQGQPQHFGDGTRLSIL.

This clonotype was picked up many times. The V gene is TRBV28, the J gene TRBJ2-2, with D unclear. The germline V gene has CDR1 MDHEN and CDR2 SYDVKM. V shed 2 bases and J shed 5 bases, with 15 bases lying between them. The CDR3 is 16 residues long. The CDR3 is CASSLRLPPDTGELFF. CDR3 nucleotide sequence: TGTGCCAGCAGTTTACGCCTCCCTCCCGATACCGGGGAGCTGTTTTTT.

This clonotype was seen a few times. The chain links TRBV29-1 to TRBJ2-1; 7 bases line up with TRBD2. The CDR3 totals 17 residues. Trimming at V came to 4 bases and at J to 0 bases, leaving 12 bases not matched to a gene. Germline CDR1 is SQVTM and CDR2 is ANQGSEA. CDR3 in DNA: TGCAGCGTTGTCCTAGCGGTTTCTTACCGCTCCTACAATGAGCAGTTCTTC. Amino acid sequence: CSVVLAVSYRSYNEQFF.

CDR3 residues: CASSVGGDLRNTIYF. Written as DNA, the CDR3 is TGTGCCAGCAGCGTAGGGGGCGACCTAAGAAACACCATATATTTT. This chain links TRBV9 with TRBJ1-3, with D maybe TRBD1 (5 bases). Per the germline V gene, CDR1 is SGDLS and CDR2 is YYNGEE. The CDR3 has 15 amino acids. V lost 0 bases and J lost 5, with 12 bases in between.

This clonotype was counted between two and nine times. The rearrangement links TRBV12-5 to TRBJ1-4; D is perhaps TRBD1 (5 bases). V shed 2 bases and J shed 6 bases, with 22 bases lying between them. The germline CDR1 and CDR2 sequences are LGHNT and FRNRAP. The CDR3 length is 18 residues. Here the CDR3 DNA reads TGTGCTAGTGGTTTGAGTTTGGGGCAGAACTTGAGTTATGAAAAACTGTTTTTT. Translating gives CASGLSLGQNLSYEKLFF. The whole variable domain, remainder taken from reference TRBV12-5 and TRBJ1-4, is DARVTQTPRHKVTEMGQEVTMRCQPILGHNTVFWYRQTMMQGLELLAYFRNRAPLDDSGMPKDRFSAEMPDATLATLKIQPSEPRDSAVYFCASGLSLGQNLSYEKLFFGSGTQLSVL.

This clonotype was recorded at least ten times. The V gene is TRBV12-3 or TRBV12-4, the J gene TRBJ1-6, with TRBD1 matching over 7 bases. V gave up 5 bases and J gave up 7 bases; unmatched junction bases: 5. This CDR3 spans 14 amino acids. As DNA, the CDR3 is TGTGCCAGCAGTCTACAGGGGATGAATTCACCCCTCCACTTT. Translating it yields CASSLQGMNSPLHF.

This clonotype was counted many times. The chain is built from TRBV7-8 and TRBJ1-5; D is possibly TRBD1 (5 bases). Germline-derived CDR1 and CDR2 are SGHVS and FQNEAQ. The CDR3 spans 15 residues. V was cut by 7 bases and J by 7 bases, with 20 bases left in between. DNA of the CDR3: TGTGCCAGCACCGCTGACGGGGGTGGTTGGCAGCCCCAGCATTTT. Protein sequence: CASTADGGGWQPQHF.

This clonotype was found many times. V is TRBV7-2 and J is TRBJ1-5; D is uncertain. This CDR3 is 13 amino acids long. V lost 0 bases and J lost 7, with 7 bases in between. Germline assignment: CDR1 SGHTA and CDR2 FQGNSA. The DNA of the CDR3 is TGTGCCAGCAGCTTAGCGCGGTCCCAGCCCCAGCATTTT. As protein: CASSLARSQPQHF.

The V and J genes are TRBV4-2 and TRBJ1-2; no definite D call. V dropped 0 bases and J dropped 4 bases, with 12 bases sitting between them. The germline gives CDR1 LGHNA, CDR2 YNFKEQ. The CDR3 covers 15 residues. This CDR3 is CASSQDVAEFYGYTF. The CDR3 coding sequence is TGTGCCAGCAGCCAAGATGTTGCGGAGTTCTATGGCTACACCTTC.

The V gene is TRBV9, the J gene TRBJ2-4; D remains ambiguous. In germline, CDR1 is SGDLS, CDR2 YYNGEE. The CDR3 length is 14 residues. Deletions cut 10 bases from V and 0 bases from J, with 14 bases between. The CDR3 DNA follows: TGTGCCCCCCATTGGCGGCTAGCCAAAAACATTCAGTACTTC. It encodes CAPHWRLAKNIQYF.

This clonotype was seen a handful of times. The V call is TRBV7-2, the J call TRBJ2-1; tentative D call: TRBD2 (6 bases). This CDR3 comprises 15 residues. The V end was cut by 5 bases, the J end by 1 base, with 12 bases between. Germline loops: CDR1 SGHTA, CDR2 FQGNSA. The CDR3 DNA reads as TGTGCCAGCAGCCTTAGCGGACTTTCCTACAATGAGCAGTTCTTC. Protein product: CASSLSGLSYNEQFF.